By share, the clone carrying this TCR beta chain counts as medium-sized. Its antigen is unknown. TRBV12-4/TRBJ1-2 clonotypes were amplified with adaptor-ligated barcode primers. One entry per CDR3 protein, called by TCRdb with MiXCR from the multiplex PCR reads. The sample lists more than 2,500 distinct CDR3 sequences, under 5% seen once, with roughly 10% in the top ten. General observations from the study: Tumor Treg TCRs overlapped most with tumor naive CD4+ cells. Tumor memory CD4+ T cell TCR gene usage was found to cluster with blood and lymph node memory CD4+ cells and with lymph node naive CD4+ cells.

Trimming removed 6 bases from V and 2 bases from J, with 7 bases in between. The CDR3 totals 12 residues. Sequenced sample: naive CD4+ T cells sorted from blood. As for subset: naive CD4+ T cells, CD4+CD45RA+CD25-. V usage is TRBV12-3 or TRBV12-4 and J usage is TRBJ1-2; D perhaps matches TRBD1 (6 bases). The TCR was taken from a female donor with breast cancer. The CDR3 region is CASSTGNYGYTF. In DNA, the CDR3 is TGTGCCAGCAGCACAGGGAACTATGGCTACACCTTC.